This T cell receptor (beta chain) was identified in a study of post-analysis software for immune sequencing data. Across the study: There were relapsing-remitting, secondary progressive and progressive-relapsing multiple sclerosis among the disease courses included. Study-wide results and limits: Comparison with controls showed significantly lower normalized Chao1 diversity in multiple sclerosis patients. Analysis by F measure revealed that same-batch samples clustered strongly together. Five TRBV segments, including TRBV5-6, TRBV5-1 and TRBV20-1, were more frequent in patients than controls.

A word on this clonotype: Antigen specificity is unknown.

The TCR beta cDNA libraries carried unique molecular identifiers. About 500,000 cDNA molecules were obtained from around 0.96 to 9.9 million T cells. MiXCR was run by TCRdb on the PCR reads, yielding one entry per CDR3 protein. The table has a few hundred thousand distinct CDR3 sequences, 36% seen once; the top ten hold 4% to 6%. CDR3 length equals 12 residues. V was pared by 5 bases and J by 8 bases, with 10 bases between. The V and J genes are TRBV12-3 or TRBV12-4 and TRBJ2-1; D is unresolved. This receptor was taken from a girl aged 5 to 17 with multiple sclerosis. Sequencing used blood. The CDR3 is CASSVHGDEQFF. The CDR3 bases are TGTGCCAGCAGTGTCCACGGCGATGAGCAGTTCTTC.